This TCR beta chain is from a study of response to subunit inactivated influenza vaccine. Study-level points and caveats: After each seasonal influenza vaccination, few new T cells are recruited, the authors suggested.

The CDR3 runs to 13 residues. V shed 2 bases and J shed 6 bases, with 7 bases lying between them. From germline, CDR1 is MNHEY and CDR2 SMNVEV (reference sequence). This clonotype has only a few counts. Its antigen is still unknown. MiXCR, applied by TCRdb to the RT-PCR reads, yields one record per CDR3 protein. The sample records around 790,000 distinct CDR3 sequences, roughly 20% being singletons. The TCR was taken from a man in his forties or fifties who received an inactivated influenza vaccine. The gene calls are TRBV27 and TRBJ2-2; D uncertain. This material consisted of PBMCs from blood, taken about 5 days after vaccination. CDR3 nucleotide sequence: TGTGCCAGCAGTTTAATGGGGTCCGGGGAGCTGTTTTTT. It yields the protein CASSLMGSGELFF.